This T cell receptor beta chain was documented in a study of regulatory T cells in long-lasting Graves disease. Libraries of TCR beta came from iRepertoire HTBI primers plus Arm-PCR of CDR3 regions. MiXCR was run by TCRdb on the multiplex PCR reads, yielding one entry per CDR3 protein. The repertoire has 650,000 to 850,000 distinct CDR3 sequences, around 30% of them found once; the top ten carry around 42%. This clonotype has a handful of counts. Regarding time point: persistent/refractory GD, antithyroid drugs over 5 years with positive TRAb. Researchers made the TCR library from RNA that was extracted from PBMCs. Trimming at V came to 6 bases and at J to 2 bases, leaving 8 bases not matched to a gene. This CDR3 is 16 amino acids long.

This clonotype was sampled from a female donor with Graves disease. The chain links TRBV12-3 or TRBV12-4 to TRBJ2-7, with 12 nucleotides matching TRBD2. Material: peripheral blood mononuclear cells (PBMCs), obtained when the disease was refractory, from a patient treated with antithyroid drugs. The CDR3: CASRPTSGRGTYEQYF. Written as DNA, the CDR3 is TGTGCCAGCAGGCCGACTAGCGGGAGAGGAACCTACGAGCAGTACTTC.